These 6 T cell receptor beta chains were sequenced from one sample in a study of blood T cell repertoires in COVID-19. Clones were sequenced by immunoSEQ multiplex PCR, and TCRdb holds only the in-frame ones, with some missing. The sample holds fewer than 95,000 clones, around 90% seen once. The sample taken for sequencing was peripheral blood. All receptors derive from a woman older than 75 with acute or convalescent COVID-19.

The CDR3 nucleotides are TGTGCCAGCAGCTCGGACAGGGACACTGAAGCTTTCTTT. It codes for CASSSDRDTEAFF. The chain is built from TRBV7-3 and TRBJ1-1, with 8 bases that match TRBD1. The CDR3 has 13 residues. In germline, CDR1 is SGHTA, CDR2 FQGTGA. The V segment lost 4 bases and the J segment 3 bases; nucleotides outside the gene matches: 1.

The chain recombines TRBV29-1 with TRBJ1-2; tentative D call: TRBD1 (5 bases). CDR3 size: 12 residues. Germline CDR1 reads SQVTM; CDR2 reads ANQGSEA. V was shortened by 3 bases and J by 6 bases, with 11 bases between the two germline ends. CDR3 sequence reads: CSVEKGVDGYTF. The DNA of the CDR3 is TGCAGCGTTGAGAAAGGGGTGGATGGCTACACCTTC.

The genes are TRBV19 and TRBJ2-2; D possibly corresponds to TRBD1 (5 bases). Germline loops: CDR1 LNHDA, CDR2 SQIVND (reference sequence). The V and J ends lost 6 bases and 4 bases respectively, with 9 bases between them. The CDR3 contains 13 residues. The CDR3 reads CASRTVRTGELFF. The CDR3 DNA reads as TGTGCCAGTAGGACAGTCCGCACCGGGGAGCTGTTTTTT.

The chain has TRBV9 and TRBJ1-1, with D uncertain. The CDR3 consists of 13 residues. Trimming removed 0 bases from V and 4 bases from J, with 7 bases in between. The germline V gene encodes CDR1 SGDLS and CDR2 YYNGEE. As DNA, the CDR3 is TGTGCCAGCAGCGTAGAACAGTTCACTGAAGCTTTCTTT. This codes for CASSVEQFTEAFF. The variable domain in full, completed from reference TRBV9 and TRBJ1-1, reads DSGVTQTPKHLITATGQRVTLRCSPRSGDLSVYWYQQSLDQGLQFLIQYYNGEERAKGNILERFSAQQFPDLHSELNLSSLELGDSALYFCASSVEQFTEAFFGQGTRLTVV.

V usage is TRBV7-3 and J usage is TRBJ1-2; 10 nucleotides match TRBD1. There are 14 residues in the CDR3. Per the germline V gene, CDR1 is SGHTA and CDR2 is FQGTGA. Trimming at V came to 5 bases and at J to 5 bases, leaving 5 bases not matched to a gene. CDR3 DNA sequence: TGTGCCAGCAGCCCAACGGGACAGGGGTATGGCTACACCTTC. Encoded protein: CASSPTGQGYGYTF.

The CDR3: CASSLTQGNIQYF. The DNA of the CDR3 is TGTGCCAGCTCACTTACCCAGGGGAACATTCAGTACTTC. The V gene is TRBV18, the J gene TRBJ2-4; the D gene is possibly TRBD1 (6 bases). This CDR3 has 13 residues. Trimming removed 4 bases at V and 7 bases at J, with 11 bases between. Germline V CDR1 and CDR2: KGHSH, LQKENI.